The entry that follows covers one T cell receptor (beta chain) sequence. Sequencing used immunoSEQ multiplex PCR; TCRdb keeps in-frame clones, though not all of them. The table records about 22,000 clones, roughly 86% of them present only once. These data are taken from a study of OX40 agonist ivuxolimab in advanced cancers. V was pared by 6 bases and J by 3 bases, with 17 bases between. The CDR3 contains 15 residues. Germline CDR1 and CDR2: MNHNS and SASEGT. Blood draws occurred at baseline, cycle 4 day 1, and cycle 7 day 1. The V gene is TRBV6-1, the J gene TRBJ1-1, with D maybe TRBD1 (5 bases). This specimen was CD4+ or CD8+ T cells sorted from blood, taken in a trial of the OX40 agonist ivuxolimab. This clonotype originated in an adult with an advanced solid tumor such as melanoma, head and neck, liver or kidney cancer. CDR3 region: CASSPVLGLDTEAFF. The CDR3, as DNA: TGTGCCAGCAGCCCCGTGCTGGGGCTAGACACTGAAGCTTTCTTT.